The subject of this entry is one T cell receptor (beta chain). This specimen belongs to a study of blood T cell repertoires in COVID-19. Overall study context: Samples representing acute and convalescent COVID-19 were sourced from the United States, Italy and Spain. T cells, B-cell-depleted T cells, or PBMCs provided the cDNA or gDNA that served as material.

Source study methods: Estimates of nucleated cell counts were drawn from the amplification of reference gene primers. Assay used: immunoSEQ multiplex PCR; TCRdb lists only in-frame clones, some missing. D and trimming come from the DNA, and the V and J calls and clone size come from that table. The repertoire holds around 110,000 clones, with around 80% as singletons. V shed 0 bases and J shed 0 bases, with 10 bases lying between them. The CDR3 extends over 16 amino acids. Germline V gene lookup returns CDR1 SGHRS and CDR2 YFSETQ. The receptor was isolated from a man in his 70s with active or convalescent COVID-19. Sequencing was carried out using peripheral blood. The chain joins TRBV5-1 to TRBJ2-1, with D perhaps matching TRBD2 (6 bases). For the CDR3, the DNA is TGCGCCAGCAGCTTGGGCGGGACGTACTCCTACAATGAGCAGTTCTTC. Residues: CASSLGGTYSYNEQFF.